What follows are 29 T cell receptor beta chains derived from one specimen sequenced in a study of cytomegalovirus exposure and HLA in healthy donors. Using immunoSEQ multiplex PCR, the repertoire was profiled, and TCRdb retains in-frame clones only, with some absent. The data contain 100,000 or so clones, 87% of them singletons. Sequencing input: PBMCs. The receptors come from a woman aged 25 to 39 in good health and CMV-seronegative.

The chain links TRBV25-1 to TRBJ2-5, with TRBD1 as a possible D gene (6 bases). Trimming stripped 3 bases from V and 4 bases from J, with 15 bases between. CDR1 and CDR2 (germline): MGHDK, SYGVNS. CDR3 length: 15 amino acids. For the CDR3, the DNA is TGTGCCAGCAGTGACTGGCAGGGGCGCGGAGAGACCCAGTACTTC. It encodes CASSDWQGRGETQYF.

This sequence joins TRBV4-2 and TRBJ2-6; 8 bases align to TRBD1. Germline assignment: CDR1 LGHNA and CDR2 YNFKEQ. This CDR3 has 18 amino acids. V was clipped by 1 base and J by 0 bases; unmatched bases: 5. As DNA, the CDR3 is TGTGCCAGCAGCCAAGTGGGACAGGCGAGCTCTGGGGCCAACGTCCTGACTTTC. Residues: CASSQVGQASSGANVLTF.

The genes are TRBV6-5 and TRBJ2-7; 12 bases align to TRBD2. The CDR3 is 15 residues long. The J segment lost 1 base and the V segment lost 6 bases, leaving 4 bases of the junction unmatched. Germline assignment: CDR1 MNHEY and CDR2 SVGAGI. The CDR3 nucleotides read TGTGCCAGCAGCACACTAGCGGGGGGATCCTACGAGCAGTACTTC. It specifies CASSTLAGGSYEQYF.

This chain links TRBV19 with TRBJ2-7, with TRBD2 as a possible D gene (6 bases). Trimming left V 5 bases short and J 0 bases short, with 14 bases between. The CDR3 totals 15 residues. Germline CDR1 LNHDA, CDR2 SQIVND (reference sequence). The CDR3 spells CASSLGLTFSYEQYF. The CDR3 DNA reads as TGTGCCAGTAGTTTGGGACTGACATTCTCCTACGAGCAGTACTTC.

This chain links TRBV7-2 with TRBJ2-2; no reliable D call. The germline V gene encodes CDR1 SGHTA and CDR2 FQGNSA. Trimming shortened V by 4 bases and J by 5 bases, and 5 bases separated the two germline ends. The CDR3 covers 12 residues. For the CDR3, the DNA is TGTGCCAGCAGCTACTATACCGGGGAGCTGTTTTTT. Encoded protein: CASSYYTGELFF.

The CDR3 nucleotides are TGTGCCAGCAGTGGGCGGGGGGGCACAGATACGCAGTATTTT. It encodes CASSGRGGTDTQYF. The chain recombines TRBV6-1 with TRBJ2-3, with 8 bases matching TRBD2. The CDR3 runs to 14 residues. Trimming at V came to 4 bases and at J to 1 base, leaving 1 base not matched to a gene. Germline lookup yields CDR1 MNHNS and CDR2 SASEGT.

This rearrangement joins TRBV7-6 to TRBJ1-4; D gene unclear. V dropped 1 base and J dropped 4 bases, with 7 bases sitting between them. This CDR3 is built from 14 residues. CDR1 and CDR2 from the germline V gene are SGHVS and FNYEAQ. As DNA, the CDR3 is TGTGCCAGCAGCTTAGACGGGTTTAATGAAAAACTGTTTTTT. As protein: CASSLDGFNEKLFF.

The V call is TRBV7-2, the J call TRBJ2-1, with 13 nucleotides matching TRBD2. The CDR3 has 14 amino acids. The germline CDR1 and CDR2 sequences are SGHTA and FQGNSA. V shed 4 bases, J shed 9 bases, and the junction held 3 bases outside the gene matches. The CDR3 spells CASSSGLAGVEQFF. CDR3 sequence (DNA): TGTGCCAGCAGCTCCGGACTAGCGGGAGTTGAGCAGTTCTTC.

The table lists this clone with a few counts. The chain combines TRBV11-2 with TRBJ1-2, with no clear D. Trimming cost V 1 base and J 5 bases, with 5 bases left between them. This CDR3 is 12 amino acids long. Germline CDR1 SGHAT, CDR2 FQNNGV. As DNA, the CDR3 is TGTGCCAGCAGCTTAGGTTCTTATGGCTACACCTTC. The encoded protein is CASSLGSYGYTF.

The chain is built from TRBV2 and TRBJ2-1, with TRBD1 matching over 9 bases. Germline V lookup: CDR1 SNHLY, CDR2 FYNNEI. The CDR3 totals 13 residues. V gave up 7 bases and J gave up 6 bases; unmatched junction bases: 4. CDR3 in DNA: TGTGCCAGCATGGGACAGGGTTTCAATGAGCAGTTCTTC. Its protein is CASMGQGFNEQFF.

This clone was recorded a few times. The chain uses TRBV5-8 and TRBJ1-5; TRBD1 agrees at 8 bases. The CDR3 length is 12 residues. J gave up 14 bases and V 1 base, and 5 bases lay outside the gene matches. From germline, CDR1 is SGHTS and CDR2 YDEGEE. The CDR3 loop is CASSLWDRSKHF. The CDR3 DNA reads as TGTGCCAGCAGCTTGTGGGACAGGTCTAAGCATTTT.

The chain joins TRBV7-2 to TRBJ1-5, with TRBD1 matching over 9 bases. J gave up 3 bases and V 4 bases, and 4 bases lay outside the gene matches. This CDR3 comprises 15 residues. Germline V lookup: CDR1 SGHTA, CDR2 FQGNSA. In DNA, the CDR3 is TGTGCCAGCAGCTCACAGGGGGCCCTCAATCAGCCCCAGCATTTT. This encodes CASSSQGALNQPQHF.

The CDR3 is CASTRGGAPPDTQYF. CDR3 DNA: TGTGCCAGCACTCGGGGGGGGGCACCCCCAGATACGCAGTATTTT. The genes are TRBV9 and TRBJ2-3; 8 bases are a match to TRBD2. The ends lost 6 bases at V and 4 bases at J; junction bases unmatched: 10. CDR3 length equals 15 residues. In germline, CDR1 is SGDLS, CDR2 YYNGEE. Based on the CDR3 plus reference TRBV9 and TRBJ2-3, the full variable domain is DSGVTQTPKHLITATGQRVTLRCSPRSGDLSVYWYQQSLDQGLQFLIQYYNGEERAKGNILERFSAQQFPDLHSELNLSSLELGDSALYFCASTRGGAPPDTQYFGPGTRLTVL.

The chain couples TRBV7-9 to TRBJ2-3, with TRBD1 as a possible D gene (6 bases). Trimming shortened V by 5 bases and J by 6 bases, and 18 bases separated the two germline ends. The V gene's germline CDR1 is SEHNR and CDR2 FQNEAQ (reference sequence). CDR3 length equals 15 residues. The CDR3 DNA reads TGTGCCAGCAGCAAACAGGGAGTATATCCGGATACGCAGTATTTT. Amino acid sequence: CASSKQGVYPDTQYF.

The chain is built from TRBV25-1 and TRBJ2-2; D call uncertain. The CDR3 is 10 amino acids. Trimming removed 6 bases at V and 8 bases at J, with 4 bases between. CDR1 and CDR2 from the germline V gene are MGHDK and SYGVNS. The CDR3 DNA is TGTGCCAGCAGGTCGGGGGAGCTGTTTTTT. Amino acids: CASRSGELFF. Complete variable domain (other parts from reference TRBV25-1 and TRBJ2-2): EADIYQTPRYLVIGTGKKITLECSQTMGHDKMYWYQQDPGMELHLIHYSYGVNSTEKGDLSSESTVSRIRTEHFPLTLESARPSHTSQYLCASRSGELFFGEGSRLTVL.

The chain links TRBV5-8 to TRBJ2-5; 14 positions match TRBD2. Looked up from germline, CDR1 is SGHTS and CDR2 is YDEGEE. The CDR3 contains 17 residues. J was trimmed by 3 bases and V by 4 bases; bases with no gene match: 8. The CDR3 bases are TGTGCCAGCAGCCCCGGGACTAGCGGGAGATGGGAAGAGACCCAGTACTTC. Its protein is CASSPGTSGRWEETQYF.

This chain uses TRBV4-1 with TRBJ1-2; 8 nucleotides match TRBD1. Germline trimming cut 8 bases from V and 6 bases from J; bases unmatched to any gene: 11. The CDR3 extends over 14 amino acids. Germline CDR1 reads MGHRA; CDR2 reads YSYEKL. In nucleotides, the CDR3 is TGCGCCAGCGGGTCCGTTCAGGGGGCCAATGGCTACACCTTC. Encoded protein: CASGSVQGANGYTF.

This chain links TRBV6-5 with TRBJ2-2; 7 positions agree with TRBD2. The CDR3 has 15 residues. Per the germline V gene, CDR1 is MNHEY and CDR2 is SVGAGI. The junction had 5 bases not matched to a gene; V was cut back by 2 bases and J by 5 bases. The DNA for the CDR3 is TGTGCCAGCAGTTACCCTGGCGGGAGTACCGGGGAGCTGTTTTTT. Translation gives CASSYPGGSTGELFF.

The genes are TRBV5-6 and TRBJ1-1, with 8 positions matching TRBD1. CDR3 length equals 12 residues. V shed 6 bases and J 8 bases; nucleotides not matched to a gene: 6. Germline lookup yields CDR1 SGHDT and CDR2 YYEEEE. The CDR3 here is CASIARGLEAFF. CDR3 DNA: TGTGCCAGCATAGCCAGGGGGCTAGAAGCTTTCTTT.

The chain employs TRBV4-2 and TRBJ2-7; TRBD2 matches at 7 bases. The V segment lost 0 bases and the J segment 2 bases; nucleotides outside the gene matches: 7. The germline CDR1 and CDR2 sequences are LGHNA and YNFKEQ. The CDR3 spans 16 residues. This CDR3 reads CASSQERSGDTYEQYF. CDR3 DNA: TGTGCCAGCAGCCAAGAGAGGAGCGGGGATACCTACGAGCAGTACTTC.

This clone has just one count. The final CDR3 position lacks the conserved phenylalanine or tryptophan, pointing to a likely read error. It is unclear where the CDR3 begins or ends on the DNA, so no DNA is shown, and the CDR3 is as TCRdb lists it. The rearrangement uses TRBV21-1 and TRBJ1-2. TRBV21-1 is a recognized pseudogene. Both ends counted, the CDR3 spans 10 residues. This CDR3 reads CASSEDGAQI.

In its sample, this clone was seen many times. The CDR3 spells CASSVYSGRRQFF. CDR3 sequence (DNA): TGTGCCAGCAGCGTTTATAGCGGGAGAAGGCAGTTCTTC. The chain uses TRBV5-6 and TRBJ2-1; 9 bases are a match to TRBD2. The CDR3 is 13 amino acids. The germline CDR1 and CDR2 sequences are SGHDT and YYEEEE. J was trimmed by 12 bases and V by 4 bases; bases with no gene match: 8.

The rearrangement uses TRBV6-5 and TRBJ1-3; D is undetermined. The germline CDR1 and CDR2 sequences are MNHEY and SVGAGI. V was cut by 6 bases and J by 7 bases, with 16 bases left in between. This CDR3 is 14 amino acids long. DNA for the CDR3: TGTGCCAGCAGCTCTGTGGGAGGGCGGAACACCATATATTTT. It encodes CASSSVGGRNTIYF.

This chain joins TRBV6-5 and TRBJ1-2; 7 positions match TRBD1. CDR3 size: 14 residues. Germline CDR1 and CDR2: MNHEY and SVGAGI. V was clipped by 8 bases and J by 2 bases; unmatched bases: 8. The CDR3 protein is CASVKGARNYGYTF. For the CDR3, the DNA is TGTGCCAGCGTTAAGGGGGCCCGCAACTATGGCTACACCTTC.

The rearrangement joins TRBV5-4 to TRBJ1-1; 7 bases map to TRBD1. This CDR3 contains 14 residues. The V and J ends lost 0 bases and 4 bases, in that order; junction bases with no gene match: 3. CDR1 and CDR2 from the germline V gene are SGHNT and YYREEE (reference sequence). The CDR3 is CASSLDRGGTEAFF. The CDR3 region has the DNA TGTGCCAGCAGCTTGGACAGGGGAGGCACTGAAGCTTTCTTT.

V gene TRBV9 combines with J gene TRBJ1-2, with no clear D. Trimming took off 0 bases at V and 12 bases at J, with 15 bases between the two ends. The V gene's germline CDR1 is SGDLS and CDR2 YYNGEE. This CDR3 has 13 amino acids. The CDR3 reads CASSVVAGGVNTF. DNA for the CDR3: TGTGCCAGCAGCGTAGTGGCAGGAGGAGTCAACACCTTC.

CDR3 in amino acids: CATSGGTHNQPQHF. The CDR3 region has the DNA TGTGCCACCAGCGGTGGGACACATAATCAGCCCCAGCATTTT. The V gene is TRBV15, the J gene TRBJ1-5, with D possibly matching TRBD1 (6 bases). Germline loops: CDR1 LNHNV, CDR2 YYDKDF (reference sequence). The CDR3 extends over 14 amino acids. Between the trimmed V and J ends, which lost 5 bases and 4 bases, there was a span of 12 bases.

The chain has TRBV4-1 and TRBJ2-7, with 13 bases that match TRBD2. The CDR3 extends over 18 amino acids. The V gene's germline CDR1 is MGHRA and CDR2 YSYEKL. Unmatched junction bases numbered 12, after V lost 4 bases and J lost 3 bases. The CDR3 region is CASSPTGTSGANLYEQYF. DNA of the CDR3: TGCGCCAGCAGCCCGACCGGGACTAGCGGGGCGAACCTCTACGAGCAGTACTTC.

The chain employs TRBV11-2 and TRBJ2-1, with TRBD1 as a possible D gene (6 bases). The V end was cut by 6 bases, the J end by 15 bases, with 18 bases between. Germline assignment: CDR1 SGHAT and CDR2 FQNNGV. The length of the CDR3 is 12 residues. CDR3 in DNA: TGTGCCAGCAGTATAACCGGGACACCCCCGTTCTTC. Translated: CASSITGTPPFF.